One T cell receptor beta chain is described in this entry. Its specificity is unknown. Germline values: CDR1 MDHEN, CDR2 SYDVKM. Losses at the gene ends were 6 bases for V and 8 bases for J; bases not matched to a gene: 8. The CDR3 length is 13 residues. The treatment here: roughly 10-day PBMC culture with coronavirus spike peptide pools or control peptides (ViraFEST assay). Fresh medium (containing IL-2) replaced half the medium on days 3 and 7. The sample is drawn from a study of vaccination and CD4 T cells after COVID-19. Overall study context: Cells received overlapping spike peptides from SARS-CoV-2, HCoV-NL63, HCoV-OC43 and HCoV-229E as stimulation. Cultures acting as controls obtained a CEFX pool, an HIV-1 Nef pool, or no peptide.

Study-wide points: It was observed that, in convalescent patients, a median roughly 85% of reactive clones arose only post-vaccination.

The study sequenced cultured CD4+ T cell DNA using the Oncomine TCR Beta short-read assay. TCRdb re-analysed the PCR reads in MiXCR, keeping a single row per CDR3 protein. This sample has about 16,000 distinct CDR3 sequences; about 59% occur once, and the top ten carry about 20%. The rearrangement uses TRBV28 and TRBJ1-2; TRBD1 matches at 8 bases. Specimen: CD4+ T cells from blood, cultured in vitro, collected before SARS-CoV-2 vaccination. The receptor's source is a human donor who had recovered from COVID-19. CDR3 DNA sequence: TGTGCCAGCAGCCTGGACAGGGTCGGAGGCTACACCTTC. It yields the protein CASSLDRVGGYTF.